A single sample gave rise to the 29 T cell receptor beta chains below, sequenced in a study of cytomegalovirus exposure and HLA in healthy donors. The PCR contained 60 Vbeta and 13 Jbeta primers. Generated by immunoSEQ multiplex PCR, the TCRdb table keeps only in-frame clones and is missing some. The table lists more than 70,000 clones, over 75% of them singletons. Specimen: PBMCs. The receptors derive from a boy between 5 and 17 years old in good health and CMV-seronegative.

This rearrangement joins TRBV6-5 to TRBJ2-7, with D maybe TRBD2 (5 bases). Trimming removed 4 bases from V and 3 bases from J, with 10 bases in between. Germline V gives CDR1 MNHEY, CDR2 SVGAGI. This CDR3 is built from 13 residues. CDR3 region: CASSSRTVYEQYF. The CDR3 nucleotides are TGTGCCAGCAGTTCTCGGACTGTCTACGAGCAGTACTTC.

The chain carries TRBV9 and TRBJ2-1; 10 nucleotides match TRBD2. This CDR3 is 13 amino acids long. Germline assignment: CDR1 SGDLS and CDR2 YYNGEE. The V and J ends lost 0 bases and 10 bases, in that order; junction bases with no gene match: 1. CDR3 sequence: CASSVEGLAEQFF. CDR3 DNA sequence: TGTGCCAGCAGCGTAGAGGGACTAGCGGAGCAGTTCTTC.

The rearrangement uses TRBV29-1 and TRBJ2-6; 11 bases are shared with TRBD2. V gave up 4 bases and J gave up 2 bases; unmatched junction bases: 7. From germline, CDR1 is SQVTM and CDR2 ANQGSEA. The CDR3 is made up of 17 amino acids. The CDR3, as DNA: TGCAGCGTTGGAGTACTAGCGGGGGATACTGGGGCCAACGTCCTGACTTTC. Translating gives CSVGVLAGDTGANVLTF. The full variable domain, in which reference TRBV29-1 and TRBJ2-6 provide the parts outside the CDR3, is SAVISQKPSRDICQRGTSLTIQCQVDSQVTMMFWYRQQPGQSLTLIATANQGSEATYESGFVIDKFPISRPNLTFSTLTVSNMSPEDSSIYLCSVGVLAGDTGANVLTFGAGSRLTVL.

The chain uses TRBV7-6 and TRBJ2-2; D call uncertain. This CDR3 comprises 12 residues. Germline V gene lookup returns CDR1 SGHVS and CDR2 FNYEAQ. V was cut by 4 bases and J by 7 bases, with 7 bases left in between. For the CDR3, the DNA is TGTGCCAGCAGCTACCCCGGCGGGGAGCTGTTTTTT. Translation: CASSYPGGELFF.

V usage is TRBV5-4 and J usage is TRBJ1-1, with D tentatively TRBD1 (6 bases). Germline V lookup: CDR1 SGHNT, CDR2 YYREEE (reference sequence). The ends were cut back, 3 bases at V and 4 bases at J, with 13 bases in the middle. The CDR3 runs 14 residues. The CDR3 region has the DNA TGTGCCAGCAGCTCCTTAGGGGGGGGCACTGAAGCTTTCTTT. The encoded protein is CASSSLGGGTEAFF.

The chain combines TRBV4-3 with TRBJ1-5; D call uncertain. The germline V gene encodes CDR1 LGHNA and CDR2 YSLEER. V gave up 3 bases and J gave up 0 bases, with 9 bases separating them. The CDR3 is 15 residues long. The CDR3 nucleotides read TGCGCCAGCAGCCAGGCAATAAATAGCAATCAGCCCCAGCATTTT. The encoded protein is CASSQAINSNQPQHF.

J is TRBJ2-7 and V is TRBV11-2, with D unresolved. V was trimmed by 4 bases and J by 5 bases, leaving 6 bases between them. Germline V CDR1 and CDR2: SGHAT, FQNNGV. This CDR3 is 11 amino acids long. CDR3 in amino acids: CASSYGHEQYF. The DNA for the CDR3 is TGTGCCAGCAGCTATGGCCACGAGCAGTACTTC.

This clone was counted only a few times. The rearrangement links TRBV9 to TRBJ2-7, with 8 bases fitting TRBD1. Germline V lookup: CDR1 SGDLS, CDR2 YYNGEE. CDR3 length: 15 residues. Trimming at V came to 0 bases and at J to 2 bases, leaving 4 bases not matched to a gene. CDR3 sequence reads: CASSVGQGFTYEQYF. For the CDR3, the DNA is TGTGCCAGCAGCGTAGGACAGGGGTTTACCTACGAGCAGTACTTC. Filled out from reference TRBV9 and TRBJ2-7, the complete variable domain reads DSGVTQTPKHLITATGQRVTLRCSPRSGDLSVYWYQQSLDQGLQFLIQYYNGEERAKGNILERFSAQQFPDLHSELNLSSLELGDSALYFCASSVGQGFTYEQYFGPGTRLTVT.

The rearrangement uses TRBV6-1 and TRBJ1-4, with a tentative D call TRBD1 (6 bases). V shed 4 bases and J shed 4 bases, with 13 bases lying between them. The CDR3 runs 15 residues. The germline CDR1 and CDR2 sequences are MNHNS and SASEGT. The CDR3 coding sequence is TGTGCCAGCAGTGTAGGGCGGACAGATAATGAAAAACTGTTTTTT. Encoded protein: CASSVGRTDNEKLFF.

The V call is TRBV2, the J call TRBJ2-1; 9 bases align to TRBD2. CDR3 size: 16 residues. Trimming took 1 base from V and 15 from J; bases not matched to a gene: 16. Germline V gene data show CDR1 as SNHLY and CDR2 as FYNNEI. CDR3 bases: TGTGCCAGCAGTGAAGTGGGCGGGAGGGCCGCGAACGTTCTGTTCTTC. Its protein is CASSEVGGRAANVLFF.

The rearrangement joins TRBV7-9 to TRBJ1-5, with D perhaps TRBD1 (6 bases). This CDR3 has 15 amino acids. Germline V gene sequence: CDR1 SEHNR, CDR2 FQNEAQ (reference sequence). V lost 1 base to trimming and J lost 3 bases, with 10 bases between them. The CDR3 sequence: CASSLGYRDNQPQHF. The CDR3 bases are TGTGCCAGCAGCTTAGGTTACAGGGACAATCAGCCCCAGCATTTT.

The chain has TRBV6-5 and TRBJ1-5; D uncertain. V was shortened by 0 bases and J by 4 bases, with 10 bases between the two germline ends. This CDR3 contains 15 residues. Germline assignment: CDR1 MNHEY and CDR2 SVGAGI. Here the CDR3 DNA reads TGTGCCAGCAGTTACTCGAGGGCGGGGAATCAGCCCCAGCATTTT. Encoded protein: CASSYSRAGNQPQHF.

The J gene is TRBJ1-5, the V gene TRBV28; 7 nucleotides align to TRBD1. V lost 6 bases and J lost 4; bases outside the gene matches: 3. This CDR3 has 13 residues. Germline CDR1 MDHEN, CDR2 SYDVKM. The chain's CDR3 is CASRQGKNQPQHF. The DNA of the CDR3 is TGTGCCAGCAGACAGGGGAAAAATCAGCCCCAGCATTTT.

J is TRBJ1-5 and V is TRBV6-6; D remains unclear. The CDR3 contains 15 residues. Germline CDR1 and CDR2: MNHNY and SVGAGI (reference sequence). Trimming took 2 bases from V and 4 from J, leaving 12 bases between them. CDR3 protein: CASSYEAGGNQPQHF. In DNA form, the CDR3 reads TGTGCCAGCAGTTACGAGGCGGGCGGGAATCAGCCCCAGCATTTT.

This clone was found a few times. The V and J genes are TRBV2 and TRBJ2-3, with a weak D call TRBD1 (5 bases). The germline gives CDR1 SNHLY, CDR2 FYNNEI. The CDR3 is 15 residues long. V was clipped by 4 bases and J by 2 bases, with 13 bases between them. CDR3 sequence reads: CASSVGHDFTDTQYF. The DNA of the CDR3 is TGTGCCAGCAGTGTTGGACACGATTTCACAGATACGCAGTATTTT.

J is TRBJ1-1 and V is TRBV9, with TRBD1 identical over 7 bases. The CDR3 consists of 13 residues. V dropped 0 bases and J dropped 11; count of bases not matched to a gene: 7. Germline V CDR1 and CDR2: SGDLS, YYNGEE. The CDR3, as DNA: TGTGCCAGCAGCGTAGCTCTCGAGGGGGCCGCTTTCTTT. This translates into CASSVALEGAAFF. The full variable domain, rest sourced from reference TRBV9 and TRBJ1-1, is DSGVTQTPKHLITATGQRVTLRCSPRSGDLSVYWYQQSLDQGLQFLIQYYNGEERAKGNILERFSAQQFPDLHSELNLSSLELGDSALYFCASSVALEGAAFFGQGTRLTVV.

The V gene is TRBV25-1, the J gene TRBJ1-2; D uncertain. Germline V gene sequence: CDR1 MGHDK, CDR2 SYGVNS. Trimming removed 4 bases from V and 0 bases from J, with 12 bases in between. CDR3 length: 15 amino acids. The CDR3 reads CASSGLGSANYGYTF. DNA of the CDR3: TGTGCCAGCAGTGGCCTAGGCTCCGCTAACTATGGCTACACCTTC.

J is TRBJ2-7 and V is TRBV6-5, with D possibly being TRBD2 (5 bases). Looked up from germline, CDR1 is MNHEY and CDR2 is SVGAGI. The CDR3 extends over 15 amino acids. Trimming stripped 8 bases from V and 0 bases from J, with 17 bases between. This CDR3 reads CASQSLATLSYEQYF. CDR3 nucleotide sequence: TGTGCCAGCCAATCTCTAGCCACCCTCTCCTACGAGCAGTACTTC.

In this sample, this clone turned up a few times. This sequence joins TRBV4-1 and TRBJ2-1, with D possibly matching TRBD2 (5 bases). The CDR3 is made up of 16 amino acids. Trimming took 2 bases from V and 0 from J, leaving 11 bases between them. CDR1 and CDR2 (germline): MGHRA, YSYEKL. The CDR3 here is CASSQITGSSYNEQFF. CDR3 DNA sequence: TGCGCCAGCAGCCAAATAACTGGGAGCTCCTACAATGAGCAGTTCTTC.

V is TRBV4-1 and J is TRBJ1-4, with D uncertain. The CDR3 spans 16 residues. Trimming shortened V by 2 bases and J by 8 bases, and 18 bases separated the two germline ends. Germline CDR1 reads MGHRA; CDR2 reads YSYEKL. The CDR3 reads CASSQKAQSQKEKLFF. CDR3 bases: TGCGCCAGCAGCCAAAAAGCGCAGTCTCAGAAGGAAAAACTGTTTTTT.

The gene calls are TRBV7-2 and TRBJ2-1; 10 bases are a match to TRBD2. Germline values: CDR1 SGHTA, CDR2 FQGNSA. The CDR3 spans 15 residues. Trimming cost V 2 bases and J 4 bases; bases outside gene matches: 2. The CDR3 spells CASSLIAGGYNEQFF. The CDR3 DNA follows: TGTGCCAGCAGCTTAATAGCGGGGGGTTACAATGAGCAGTTCTTC.

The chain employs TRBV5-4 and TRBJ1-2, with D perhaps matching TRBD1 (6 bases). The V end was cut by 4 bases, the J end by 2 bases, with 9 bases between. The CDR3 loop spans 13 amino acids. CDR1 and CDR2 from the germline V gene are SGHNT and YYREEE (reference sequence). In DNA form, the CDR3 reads TGTGCCAGCAGCATAGACAGGAACTATGGCTACACCTTC. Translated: CASSIDRNYGYTF.

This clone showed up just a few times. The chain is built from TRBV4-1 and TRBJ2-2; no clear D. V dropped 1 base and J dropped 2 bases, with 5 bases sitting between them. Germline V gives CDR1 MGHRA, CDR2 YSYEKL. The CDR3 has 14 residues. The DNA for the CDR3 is TGCGCCAGCAGCCAAGCACTTAACACCGGGGAGCTGTTTTTT. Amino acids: CASSQALNTGELFF.

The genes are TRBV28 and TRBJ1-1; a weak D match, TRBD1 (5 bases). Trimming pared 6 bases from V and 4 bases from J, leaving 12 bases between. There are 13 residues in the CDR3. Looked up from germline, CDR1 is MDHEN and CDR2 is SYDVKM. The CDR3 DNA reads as TGTGCCAGCAGACAGGCTGGGGTCACTGAAGCTTTCTTT. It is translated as CASRQAGVTEAFF.

As DNA, the CDR3 is TGTGCCAGCAGCCGGGTCTCAGCTAACTATGGCTACACCTTC. Its protein is CASSRVSANYGYTF. The genes are TRBV11-2 and TRBJ1-2; D ambiguous. CDR3 length equals 14 residues. Deletions cut 5 bases from V and 0 bases from J, with 10 bases between. CDR1 is SGHAT and CDR2 is FQNNGV in the germline V gene.

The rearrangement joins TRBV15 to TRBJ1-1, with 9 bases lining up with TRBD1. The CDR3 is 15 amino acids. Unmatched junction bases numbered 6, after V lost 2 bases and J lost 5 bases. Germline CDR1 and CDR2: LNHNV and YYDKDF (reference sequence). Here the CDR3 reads CATSRFRQGETEAFF. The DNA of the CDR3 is TGTGCCACCAGCAGATTTCGACAGGGGGAAACTGAAGCTTTCTTT.

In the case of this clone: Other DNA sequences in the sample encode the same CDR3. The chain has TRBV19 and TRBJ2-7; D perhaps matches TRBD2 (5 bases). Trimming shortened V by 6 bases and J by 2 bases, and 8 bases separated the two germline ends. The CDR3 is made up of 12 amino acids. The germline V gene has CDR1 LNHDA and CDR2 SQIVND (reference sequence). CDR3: CASSPGAYEQYF. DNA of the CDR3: TGTGCCAGTAGCCCCGGGGCCTACGAGCAGTACTTC.

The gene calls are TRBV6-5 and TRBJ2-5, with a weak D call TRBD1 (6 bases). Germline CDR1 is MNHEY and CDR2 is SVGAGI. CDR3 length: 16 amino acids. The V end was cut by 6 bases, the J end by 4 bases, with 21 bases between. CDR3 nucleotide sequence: TGTGCCAGCAGGTACCGGGACATCACCCAGGGAGAGACCCAGTACTTC. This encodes CASRYRDITQGETQYF.

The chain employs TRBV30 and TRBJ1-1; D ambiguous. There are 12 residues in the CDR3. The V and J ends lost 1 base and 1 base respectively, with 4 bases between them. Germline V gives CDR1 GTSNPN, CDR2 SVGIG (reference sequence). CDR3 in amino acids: CAWSDGNTEAFF. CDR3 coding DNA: TGTGCCTGGAGTGACGGGAACACTGAAGCTTTCTTT.